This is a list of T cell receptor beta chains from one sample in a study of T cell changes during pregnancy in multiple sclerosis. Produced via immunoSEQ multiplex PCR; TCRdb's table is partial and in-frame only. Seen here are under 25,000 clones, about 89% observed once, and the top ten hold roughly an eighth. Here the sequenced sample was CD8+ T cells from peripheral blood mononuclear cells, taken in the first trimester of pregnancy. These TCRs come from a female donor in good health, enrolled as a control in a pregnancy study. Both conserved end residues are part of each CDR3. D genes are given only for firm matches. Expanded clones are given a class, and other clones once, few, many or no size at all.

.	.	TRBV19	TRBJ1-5	CASSMTGYSNQPQHF	TGTGCCAGTAGTATGACAGGCTATAGCAATCAGCCCCAGCATTTT
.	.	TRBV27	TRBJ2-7	CASSFGPTYEQYF	TGTGCCAGCAGTTTTGGCCCCACCTACGAGCAGTACTTC
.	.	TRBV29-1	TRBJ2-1	CSVALDSYLEQFF	TGCAGCGTTGCCCTGGACAGCTACCTAGAGCAGTTCTTC
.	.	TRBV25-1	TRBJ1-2	CASSEGGGINYGYTF	TGTGCCAGCAGTGAAGGGGGGGGGATTAACTATGGCTACACCTTC
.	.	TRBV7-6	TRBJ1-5	CASSLAQNQPQHF	TGTGCCAGCAGCTTAGCCCAGAATCAGCCCCAGCATTTT
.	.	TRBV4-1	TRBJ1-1	CASSQGYGSVEAFF	TGCGCCAGCAGCCAAGGCTATGGGAGCGTTGAAGCTTTCTTT
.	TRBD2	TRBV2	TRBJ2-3	CASSESLAGKADTQYF	TGTGCCAGCAGTGAAAGTCTAGCGGGGAAAGCAGATACGCAGTATTTT
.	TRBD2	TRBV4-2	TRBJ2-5	CASSQKRKGLAEQETQYF	TGTGCCAGCAGCCAGAAACGGAAGGGACTAGCGGAACAAGAGACCCAGTACTTC
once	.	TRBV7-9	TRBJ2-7	CASSLGPADEQYF	TGTGCCAGCAGCTTAGGGCCCGCCGACGAGCAGTACTTC
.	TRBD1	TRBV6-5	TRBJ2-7	CASSYQTGVYEQYF	TGTGCCAGCAGTTATCAAACAGGGGTATACGAGCAGTACTTC
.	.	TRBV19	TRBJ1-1	CASSGAGQMNTEAFF	TGTGCCAGTAGTGGGGCCGGACAGATGAACACTGAAGCTTTCTTT
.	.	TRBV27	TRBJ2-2	CASSLSPGQGTGELFF	TGTGCCAGCAGTTTATCGCCAGGGCAGGGGACCGGGGAGCTGTTTTTT
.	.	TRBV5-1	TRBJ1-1	CASSSKGGEAFF	TGCGCCAGCAGCTCCAAAGGCGGTGAAGCTTTCTTT
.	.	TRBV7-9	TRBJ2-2	CASSPTGELFF	TGTGCCAGCAGCCCCACTGGGGAGCTGTTTTTT
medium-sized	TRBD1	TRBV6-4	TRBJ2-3	CASSDSETGADTQYF	TGTGCCAGCAGTGACTCGGAAACAGGGGCAGATACGCAGTATTTT
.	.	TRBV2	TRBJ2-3	CASREIRDTDTDTQYF	TGTGCCAGCAGAGAAATCCGGGACACAGACACAGATACGCAGTATTTT
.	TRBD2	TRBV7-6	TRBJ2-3	CASSLRGQRWIAGLRSDTQYF	TGTGCCAGCAGCTTGAGGGGCCAGCGGTGGATAGCGGGGCTACGCTCAGATACGCAGTATTTT
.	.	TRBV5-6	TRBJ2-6	CASKNSPSGANVLTF	TGTGCCAGCAAGAACAGTCCCTCTGGGGCCAACGTCCTGACTTTC
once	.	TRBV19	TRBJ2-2	CASSMSGTGELFF	TGTGCCAGTAGTATGTCGGGGACCGGGGAGCTGTTTTTT
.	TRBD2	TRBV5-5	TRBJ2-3	CASSLWDYQYF	TGTGCCAGCAGCTTGTGGGACTATCAGTATTTT
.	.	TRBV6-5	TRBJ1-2	CASSYLPQEGYTF	TGTGCCAGCAGTTACTTACCCCAGGAAGGCTACACCTTC
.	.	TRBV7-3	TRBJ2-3	CASSLSGGDTQYF	TGTGCCAGCAGCTTATCTGGGGGCGATACGCAGTATTTT
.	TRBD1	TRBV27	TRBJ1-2	CASSFGDSTYGYTF	TGTGCCAGCAGTTTCGGGGACAGCACCTATGGCTACACCTTC
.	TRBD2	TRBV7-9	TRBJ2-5	CASSLSSGGAKTQYF	TGTGCCAGCAGCTTATCTAGCGGGGGGGCAAAGACCCAGTACTTC
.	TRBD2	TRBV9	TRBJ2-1	CASSVGAGGLNEQFF	TGTGCCAGCAGCGTAGGAGCGGGGGGCTTAAATGAGCAGTTCTTC
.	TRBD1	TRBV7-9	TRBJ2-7	CASSLPSTGGGEQYF	TGTGCCAGCAGCTTACCTTCAACAGGGGGAGGCGAGCAGTACTTC
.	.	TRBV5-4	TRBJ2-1	CASSPEGRGVYNEQFF	TGTGCCAGCAGCCCCGAGGGGAGGGGGGTCTACAATGAGCAGTTCTTC
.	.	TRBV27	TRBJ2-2	CASSSGAGELFF	TGTGCCAGCAGTTCCGGGGCCGGGGAGCTGTTTTTT
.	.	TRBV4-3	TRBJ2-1	CASSQGINEQFF	TGCGCCAGCAGCCAAGGTATCAATGAGCAGTTCTTC
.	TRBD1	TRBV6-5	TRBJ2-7	CASSLGQGPVSHEQYF	TGTGCCAGCAGTTTGGGACAGGGGCCGGTGAGCCACGAGCAGTACTTC
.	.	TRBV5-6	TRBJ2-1	CASSLGLIYNEQFF	TGTGCCAGCAGCCTCGGACTTATATACAATGAGCAGTTCTTC
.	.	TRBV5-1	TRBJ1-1	CASSLAPPRSGGTEAFF	TGCGCCAGCAGCTTGGCCCCGCCGCGGTCCGGAGGCACTGAAGCTTTCTTT
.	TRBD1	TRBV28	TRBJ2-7	CASSRTGGSYEQYF	TGTGCCAGCAGCCGGACAGGGGGGTCCTACGAGCAGTACTTC
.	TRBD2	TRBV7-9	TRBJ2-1	CASSSPTSGDHNEQFF	TGTGCCAGCAGCTCCCCGACTAGCGGGGATCACAATGAGCAGTTCTTC
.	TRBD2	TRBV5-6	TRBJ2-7	CASSLQTSGGYEQYF	TGTGCCAGCAGCCTACAGACTAGCGGGGGGTACGAGCAGTACTTC
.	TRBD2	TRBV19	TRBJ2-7	CASSATSGGPVREQYF	TGTGCCAGTAGTGCGACTAGCGGGGGGCCAGTACGGGAGCAGTACTTC
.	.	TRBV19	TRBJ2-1	CASSISLVSYNEQFF	TGTGCCAGTAGTATAAGCTTGGTCTCCTACAATGAGCAGTTCTTC
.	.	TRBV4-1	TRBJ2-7	CASSQVADYSYEQYF	TGCGCCAGCAGCCAAGTAGCGGACTACTCCTACGAGCAGTACTTC
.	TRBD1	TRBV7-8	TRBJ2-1	CASSLGGQGLDEQFF	TGTGCCAGCAGCTTAGGGGGACAGGGGTTGGATGAGCAGTTCTTC
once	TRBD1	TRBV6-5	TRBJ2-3	CASSQRQGTDTQYF	TGTGCCAGCAGCCAGAGACAGGGTACAGATACGCAGTATTTT
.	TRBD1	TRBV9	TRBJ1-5	CASSPQGGWNQPQHF	TGTGCCAGCAGCCCGCAGGGGGGATGGAATCAGCCCCAGCATTTT
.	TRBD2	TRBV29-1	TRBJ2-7	CSVAGTSGMYEQYF	TGCAGCGTGGCTGGGACTAGCGGGATGTACGAGCAGTACTTC
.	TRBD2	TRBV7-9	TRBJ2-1	CASSLALAGQPPWDEQFF	TGTGCCAGCAGCTTAGCCCTAGCGGGGCAGCCCCCTTGGGATGAGCAGTTCTTC
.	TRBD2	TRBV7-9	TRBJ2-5	CASEIAGYSQETQYF	TGTGCCAGCGAAATAGCGGGATATTCGCAAGAGACCCAGTACTTC
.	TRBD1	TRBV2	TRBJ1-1	CASTDRDTEAFF	TGTGCCAGCACAGACAGGGACACTGAAGCTTTCTTT
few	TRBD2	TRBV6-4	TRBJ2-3	CASSDSLAGGADTQYF	TGTGCCAGCAGTGACTCTCTAGCGGGGGGGGCAGATACGCAGTATTTT
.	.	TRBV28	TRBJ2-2	CASSLNPVPRNTGELFF	TGTGCCAGCAGTTTAAACCCCGTCCCGAGGAACACCGGGGAGCTGTTTTTT
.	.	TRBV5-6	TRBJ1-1	CASSLQGFEAFF	TGTGCCAGCAGCTTACAGGGTTTTGAAGCTTTCTTT
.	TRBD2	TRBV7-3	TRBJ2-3	CASSSKTSGTDTQYF	TGTGCCAGCAGCTCCAAGACTAGCGGGACAGATACGCAGTATTTT
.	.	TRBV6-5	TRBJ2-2	CASSYEESGGELFF	TGTGCCAGCAGTTACGAGGAATCGGGCGGGGAGCTGTTTTTT
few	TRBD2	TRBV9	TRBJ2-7	CASSEGGSSYEQYF	TGTGCCAGCAGCGAGGGCGGGAGCTCCTACGAGCAGTACTTC
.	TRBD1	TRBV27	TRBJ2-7	CASRPWTGLLEQYF	TGTGCCAGCAGGCCGTGGACAGGTCTCCTTGAGCAGTACTTC
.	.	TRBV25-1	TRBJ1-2	CASSESENYGYTF	TGTGCCAGCAGTGAATCAGAAAACTATGGCTACACCTTC
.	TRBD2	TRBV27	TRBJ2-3	CASSGLAGEVGTDTQYF	TGTGCCAGCAGCGGACTAGCGGGAGAAGTTGGCACAGATACGCAGTATTTT
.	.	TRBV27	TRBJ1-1	CASSIQGSEAFF	TGTGCCAGCAGTATCCAGGGGTCTGAAGCTTTCTTT